These 4 T cell receptor beta chains were sequenced from one sample in a study of tumor-infiltrating lymphocytes in primary liver carcinoma. Starting material of about 450 ng total RNA yielded TCR beta cDNA via a constant-region primer. Modified slightly, ARM-PCR produced TCR beta libraries over three nested multiplex PCR rounds. For approximately 9 cycles apiece, the opening two PCR rounds ran with TRBV1-TRBV30 forward primers and a C-beta reverse primer. TCRdb processed the multiplex PCR reads anew with MiXCR; each CDR3 protein has one entry. This table has fewer than 350,000 distinct CDR3 sequences, 65% appearing once. Germline DNA was extracted too, while blood RNA derived from unsorted whole blood. Sequencing used peripheral blood. Receptors originate from a man in his forties or fifties with primary liver carcinoma and hepatitis B virus infection.

Comments on this clonotype: Given a much more abundant clone one base away, this may be a read error. The chain joins TRBV29-1 to TRBJ2-1; D is possibly TRBD2 (6 bases). This CDR3 is built from 15 residues. From germline, CDR1 is SQVTM and CDR2 ANQGSEA. The CDR3 here is CIVEKAGSSYNEQFF. The CDR3 DNA reads TGCATCGTTGAAAAGGCGGGGAGCTCCTACAATGAGCAGTTCTTC.

Worth noting for this clonotype: A read error is possible here, since a much larger clone lies one base away. This chain joins TRBV6-2 or TRBV6-3 and TRBJ2-7; no definite D call. Germline V gene data show CDR1 as MNHEY and CDR2 as SVGEGT. The length of the CDR3 is 12 residues. CDR3 sequence: CASSYSVKEHYF. The CDR3 DNA follows: TGTGCCAGCAGTTACTCAGTTAAGGAGCATTACTTC.

In its sample, this clonotype was seen many times. The chain carries TRBV10-3 and TRBJ2-5; D gene unclear. In germline, CDR1 is ENHRY, CDR2 SYGVKD. CDR3 size: 12 residues. Trimming left V 4 bases short and J 2 bases short, with 5 bases between. The CDR3 nucleotides read TGTGCCATCAGTGGAGGTCAAGAGACCCAGTACTTC. Translation: CAISGGQETQYF.

This clonotype was observed at least ten times. The rearrangement joins TRBV4-3 to TRBJ1-1; D perhaps matches TRBD1 (6 bases). Germline CDR1 LGHNA, CDR2 YSLEER. The germline V and J ends were trimmed by 2 bases and 6 bases, with 19 bases remaining between them. The CDR3 consists of 16 residues. DNA of the CDR3: TGCGCCAGCAGCCAATATAGAACAGGGTCTAAGGCTGAAGCTTTCTTT. It specifies CASSQYRTGSKAEAFF.